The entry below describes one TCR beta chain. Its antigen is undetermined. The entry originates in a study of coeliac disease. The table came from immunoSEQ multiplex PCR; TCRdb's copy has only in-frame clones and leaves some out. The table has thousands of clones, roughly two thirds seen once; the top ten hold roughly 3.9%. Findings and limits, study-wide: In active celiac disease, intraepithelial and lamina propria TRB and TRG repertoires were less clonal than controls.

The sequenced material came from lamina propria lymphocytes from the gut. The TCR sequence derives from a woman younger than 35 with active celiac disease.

The CDR3 nucleotides read TGTGCCAGCAGCTTATTTGCCGGCTACAATGAGCAGTTCTTC. This sequence encodes CASSLFAGYNEQFF. J is TRBJ2-1 and V is TRBV7-8; D remains ambiguous. V gave up 2 bases and J gave up 3 bases, with 8 bases separating them. Germline-derived CDR1 and CDR2 are SGHVS and FQNEAQ. This CDR3 contains 14 residues. The full variable domain, its missing parts supplied by reference TRBV7-8 and TRBJ2-1, is GAGVSQSPRYKVAKRGQDVALRCDPISGHVSLFWYQQALGQGPEFLTYFQNEAQLDKSGLPSDRFFAERPEGSVSTLKIQRTQQEDSAVYLCASSLFAGYNEQFFGPGTRLTVL.